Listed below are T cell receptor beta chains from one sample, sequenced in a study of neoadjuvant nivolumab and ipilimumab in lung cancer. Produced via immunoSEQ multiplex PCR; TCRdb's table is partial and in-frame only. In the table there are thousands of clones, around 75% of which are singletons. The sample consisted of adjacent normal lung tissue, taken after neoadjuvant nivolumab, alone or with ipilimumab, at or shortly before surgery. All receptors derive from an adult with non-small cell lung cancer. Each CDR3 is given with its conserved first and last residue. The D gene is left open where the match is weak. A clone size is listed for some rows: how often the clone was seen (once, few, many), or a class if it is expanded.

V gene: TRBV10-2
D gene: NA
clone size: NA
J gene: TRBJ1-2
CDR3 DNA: TGCGCCAGCAGTATGGGACGGATGGGTTACACCTTC
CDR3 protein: CASSMGRMGYTF

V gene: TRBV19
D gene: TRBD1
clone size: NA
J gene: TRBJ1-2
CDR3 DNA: TGTGCCAGTACATCCGGGACAGGGAGGAACTATGGCTACACCTTC
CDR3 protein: CASTSGTGRNYGYTF

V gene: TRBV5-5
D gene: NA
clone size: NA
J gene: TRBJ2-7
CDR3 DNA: TGTGCCAGCAGGGTGGGCTCCTACGAGCAGTACTTC
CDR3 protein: CASRVGSYEQYF

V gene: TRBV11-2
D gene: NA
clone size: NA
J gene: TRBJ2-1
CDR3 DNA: TGTGCCAGCAGCTTAGATTCAGGTTTAAATTACAATGAGCAGTTCTTC
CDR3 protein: CASSLDSGLNYNEQFF

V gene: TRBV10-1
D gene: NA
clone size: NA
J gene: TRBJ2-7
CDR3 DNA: TGCGCCAGCAGTTTCAGGACAGCCTACGAGCAGTACTTC
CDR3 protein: CASSFRTAYEQYF

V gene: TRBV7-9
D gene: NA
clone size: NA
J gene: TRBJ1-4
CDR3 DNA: TGTGCCAGCAGCTCCCCGGTTGAGGGCTCTGAAAAACTGTTTTTT
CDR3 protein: CASSSPVEGSEKLFF

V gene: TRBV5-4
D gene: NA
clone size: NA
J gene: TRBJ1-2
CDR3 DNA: TGTGCCAGCAGCTTGACCACTAGGGAATATGGCTACACCTTC
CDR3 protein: CASSLTTREYGYTF

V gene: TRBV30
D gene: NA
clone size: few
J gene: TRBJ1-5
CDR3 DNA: TGTGCCTGGAGTGTATTAGAGAATCAGCCCCAGCATTTT
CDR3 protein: CAWSVLENQPQHF

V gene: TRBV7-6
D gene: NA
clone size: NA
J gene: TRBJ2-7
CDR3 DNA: TGTGCCAGCAGCTTAGGGGACAACTCCTACGAGCAGTACTTC
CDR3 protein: CASSLGDNSYEQYF

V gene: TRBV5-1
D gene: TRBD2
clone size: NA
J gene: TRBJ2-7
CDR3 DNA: TGCGCCAGCAGCTTGGGTAGCGGGGGCACCTACGAGCAGTACTTC
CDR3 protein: CASSLGSGGTYEQYF

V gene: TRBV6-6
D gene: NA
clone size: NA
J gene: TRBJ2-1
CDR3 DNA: TGTGCCAGCACGGGGGACAATGAGCAGTTCTTC
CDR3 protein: CASTGDNEQFF

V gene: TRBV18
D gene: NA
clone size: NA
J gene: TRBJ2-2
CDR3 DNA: TGTGCCAGCTCACTTAAAACGGGGGCCTCCACCGGGGAGCTGTTTTTT
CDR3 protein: CASSLKTGASTGELFF

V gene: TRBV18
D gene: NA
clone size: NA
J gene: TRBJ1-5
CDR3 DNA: TGTGCCAGCTCACTGTGGGGAGCGGGAAGCAATCAGCCCCAGCATTTT
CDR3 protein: CASSLWGAGSNQPQHF

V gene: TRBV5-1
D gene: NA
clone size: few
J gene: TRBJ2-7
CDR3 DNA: TGCGCCAGCAGCCACCTCGGGGTAGGGACGAGCTCCTACGAGCAGTACTTC
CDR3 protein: CASSHLGVGTSSYEQYF

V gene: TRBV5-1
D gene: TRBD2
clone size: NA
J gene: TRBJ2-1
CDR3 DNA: TGCGCCAGCAGCCTCACGGGAGGGGCATACAATGAGCAGTTCTTC
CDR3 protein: CASSLTGGAYNEQFF

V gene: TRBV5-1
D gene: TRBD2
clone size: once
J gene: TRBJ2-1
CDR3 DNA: TGCGCCAGCAGGCTAGCGGGAGATGAGCAGTTCTTC
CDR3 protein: CASRLAGDEQFF

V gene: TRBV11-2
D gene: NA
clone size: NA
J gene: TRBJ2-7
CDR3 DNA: TGTGCCAGCAGTTCTCGAGCCGAGCAGTACTTC
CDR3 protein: CASSSRAEQYF

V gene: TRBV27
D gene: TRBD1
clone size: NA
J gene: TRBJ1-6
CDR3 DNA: TGTGCCAGCAGTGGGACAGGGTTATCACCCCTCCACTTT
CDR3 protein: CASSGTGLSPLHF

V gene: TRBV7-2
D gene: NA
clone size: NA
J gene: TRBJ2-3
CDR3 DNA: TGTGCCAGCAGCTTAACTTCCCCAGGACAAGGGACGCAGTATTTT
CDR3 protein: CASSLTSPGQGTQYF

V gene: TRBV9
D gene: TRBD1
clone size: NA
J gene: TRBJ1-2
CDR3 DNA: TGTGCCAGCAGTCTAGAGGGACAGCCTTATGGCTACACCTTC
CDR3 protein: CASSLEGQPYGYTF

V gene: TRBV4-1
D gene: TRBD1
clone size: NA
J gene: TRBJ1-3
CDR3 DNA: TGCGCCAGCAGCCAAGACCCACAGGGGGCAAATGGAAACACCATATATTTT
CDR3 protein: CASSQDPQGANGNTIYF

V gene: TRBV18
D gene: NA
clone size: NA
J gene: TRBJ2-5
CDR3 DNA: TGTGCCAGCTCACCTCGGGAGACCCAGTACTTC
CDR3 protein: CASSPRETQYF

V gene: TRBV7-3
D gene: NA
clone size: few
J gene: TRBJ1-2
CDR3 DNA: TGTGCCAGCAGCCCGGGGCGGGAGTATGGGTATGATGGCTACACCTTC
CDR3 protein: CASSPGREYGYDGYTF

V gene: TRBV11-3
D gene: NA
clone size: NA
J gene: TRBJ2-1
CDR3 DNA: TGTGCCAGCAGCTTAGGCTACACTAACTACAATGAGCAGTTCTTC
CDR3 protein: CASSLGYTNYNEQFF

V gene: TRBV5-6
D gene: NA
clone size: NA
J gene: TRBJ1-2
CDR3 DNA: TGTGCCAGCGGGAGGTCCTATGGCTACACCTTC
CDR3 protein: CASGRSYGYTF

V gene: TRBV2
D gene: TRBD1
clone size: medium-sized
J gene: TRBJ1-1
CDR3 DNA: TGTGCCAGCAGTGAAGGGACAGGGGGTATCTTGAACACTGAAGCTTTCTTT
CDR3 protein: CASSEGTGGILNTEAFF

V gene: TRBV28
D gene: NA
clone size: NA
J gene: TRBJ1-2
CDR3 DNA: TGTGCCAGCACCCCGACAGGTTATAACTATGGCTACACCTTC
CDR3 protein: CASTPTGYNYGYTF

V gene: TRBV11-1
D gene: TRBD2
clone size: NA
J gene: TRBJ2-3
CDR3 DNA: TGTGCCAGCAGCTTTGGCGGCGGGGGGGCAGATACGCAGTATTTT
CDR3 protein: CASSFGGGGADTQYF

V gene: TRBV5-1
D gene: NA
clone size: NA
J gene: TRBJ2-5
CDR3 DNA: TGCGCCAGCAGCCCCGGGGGGCTCCAAGAGACCCAGTACTTC
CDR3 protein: CASSPGGLQETQYF

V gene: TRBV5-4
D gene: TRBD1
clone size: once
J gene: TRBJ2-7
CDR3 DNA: TGTGCCAGCAGCTCACCGGGACAGGGAACCTACGAGCAGTACTTC
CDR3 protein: CASSSPGQGTYEQYF

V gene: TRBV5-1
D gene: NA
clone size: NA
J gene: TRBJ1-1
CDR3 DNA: TGCGCCAGCAGCTTGGACAGGAACACTGAAGCTTTCTTT
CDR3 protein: CASSLDRNTEAFF

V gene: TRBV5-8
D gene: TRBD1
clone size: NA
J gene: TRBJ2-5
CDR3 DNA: TGTGCCAGCCGAAGGACAGGGGGTAACCAAGAGACCCAGTACTTC
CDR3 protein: CASRRTGGNQETQYF

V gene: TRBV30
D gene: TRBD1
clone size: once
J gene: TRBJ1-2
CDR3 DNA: TGTGCCTGGAGTCGAGGGGGCGGCTACACCTTC
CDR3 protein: CAWSRGGGYTF

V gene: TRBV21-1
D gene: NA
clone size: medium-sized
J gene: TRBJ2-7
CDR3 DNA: TGTGCCAGCAGCAAGGCAGGCCCCTACGAGCAGTACTTC
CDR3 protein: CASSKAGPYEQYF

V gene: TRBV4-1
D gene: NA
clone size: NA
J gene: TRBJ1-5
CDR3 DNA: TGCGCCAGCAGCCAAGACATCACGGGAGGGCAGCCCCAGCATTTT
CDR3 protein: CASSQDITGGQPQHF

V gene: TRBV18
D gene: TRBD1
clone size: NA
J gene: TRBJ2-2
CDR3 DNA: TGTGCCAGCTCAGGACAGGGGACCGGGGAGCTGTTTTTT
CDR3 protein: CASSGQGTGELFF

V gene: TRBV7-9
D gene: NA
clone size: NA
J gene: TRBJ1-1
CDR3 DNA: TGTGCCAGCAGCTTAGCGCAGGGGAACACTGAAGCTTTCTTT
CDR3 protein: CASSLAQGNTEAFF

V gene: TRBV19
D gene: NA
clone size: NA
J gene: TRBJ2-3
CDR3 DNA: TGTGCCAGTAGTATAGAGAAAGGGGGTCCGGTAGATACGCAGTATTTT
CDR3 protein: CASSIEKGGPVDTQYF

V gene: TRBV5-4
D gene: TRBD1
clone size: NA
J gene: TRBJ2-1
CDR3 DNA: TGTGCCAGCAGCCAAGGACAGGTAATGCAGTTCTTC
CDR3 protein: CASSQGQVMQFF

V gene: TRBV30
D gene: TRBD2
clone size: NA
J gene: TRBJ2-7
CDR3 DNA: TGTGCCTGGACCCCTAGCGGGGGGGCCTACGAGCAGTACTTC
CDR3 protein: CAWTPSGGAYEQYF

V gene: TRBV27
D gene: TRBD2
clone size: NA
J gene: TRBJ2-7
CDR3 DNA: TGTGCCAGCAGTTCCCTAGCGGGGAAGAGGTACGAGCAGTACTTC
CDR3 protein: CASSSLAGKRYEQYF

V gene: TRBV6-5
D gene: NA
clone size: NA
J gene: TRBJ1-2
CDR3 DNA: TGTGCCAGCAGTTACTCGGCAGGGACTAACTATGGCTACACCTTC
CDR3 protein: CASSYSAGTNYGYTF

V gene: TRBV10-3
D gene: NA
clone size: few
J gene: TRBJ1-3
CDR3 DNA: TGTGCCATCAGTGAGACAGGATCTGGAAACACCATATATTTT
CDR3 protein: CAISETGSGNTIYF

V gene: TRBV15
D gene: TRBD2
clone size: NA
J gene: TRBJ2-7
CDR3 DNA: TGTGCCACCAGCAGAGATCGGGGTAGCGGGGGGGGTGAGCAGTACTTC
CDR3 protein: CATSRDRGSGGGEQYF

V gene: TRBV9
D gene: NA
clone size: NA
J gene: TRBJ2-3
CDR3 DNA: TGTGCCAGCAGCGCTCTAACAGGGGATACGCAGTATTTT
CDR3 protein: CASSALTGDTQYF

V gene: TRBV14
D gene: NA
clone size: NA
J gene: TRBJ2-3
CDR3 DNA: TGTGCCAGCAGCGGTTGGGGGACAGATACGCAGTATTTT
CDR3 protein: CASSGWGTDTQYF